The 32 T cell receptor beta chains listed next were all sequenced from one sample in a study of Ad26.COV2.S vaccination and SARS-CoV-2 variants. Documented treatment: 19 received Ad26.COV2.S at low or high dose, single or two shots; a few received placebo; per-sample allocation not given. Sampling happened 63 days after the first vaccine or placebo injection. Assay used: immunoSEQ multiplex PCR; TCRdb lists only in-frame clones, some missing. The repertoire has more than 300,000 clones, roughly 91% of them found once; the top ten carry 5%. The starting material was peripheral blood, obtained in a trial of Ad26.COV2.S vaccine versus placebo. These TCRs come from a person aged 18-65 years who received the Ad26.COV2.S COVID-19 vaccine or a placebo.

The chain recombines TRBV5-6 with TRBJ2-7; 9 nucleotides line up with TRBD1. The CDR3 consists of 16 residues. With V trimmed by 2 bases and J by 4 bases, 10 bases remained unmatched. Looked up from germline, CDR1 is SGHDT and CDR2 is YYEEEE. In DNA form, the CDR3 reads TGTGCCAGCAGCTTAGGGGGGACAGGGATATTTTACGAGCAGTACTTC. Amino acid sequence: CASSLGGTGIFYEQYF. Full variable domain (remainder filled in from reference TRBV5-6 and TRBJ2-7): DAGVTQSPTHLIKTRGQQVTLRCSPKSGHDTVSWYQQALGQGPQFIFQYYEEEERQRGNFPDRFSGHQFPNYSSELNVNALLLGDSALYLCASSLGGTGIFYEQYFGPGTRLTVT.

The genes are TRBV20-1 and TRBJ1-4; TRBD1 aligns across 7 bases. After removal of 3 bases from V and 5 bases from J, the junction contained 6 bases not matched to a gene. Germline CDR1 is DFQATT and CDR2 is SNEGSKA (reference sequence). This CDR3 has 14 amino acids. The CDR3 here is CSASDTGENEKLFF. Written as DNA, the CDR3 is TGCAGTGCTAGTGACACAGGGGAAAATGAAAAACTGTTTTTT.

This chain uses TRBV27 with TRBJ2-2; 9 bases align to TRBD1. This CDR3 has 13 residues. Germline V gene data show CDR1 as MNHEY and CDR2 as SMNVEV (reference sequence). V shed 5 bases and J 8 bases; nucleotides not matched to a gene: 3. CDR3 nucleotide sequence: TGTGCCAGCAGTCGACAGGGGGTGGGGGAGCTGTTTTTT. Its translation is CASSRQGVGELFF.

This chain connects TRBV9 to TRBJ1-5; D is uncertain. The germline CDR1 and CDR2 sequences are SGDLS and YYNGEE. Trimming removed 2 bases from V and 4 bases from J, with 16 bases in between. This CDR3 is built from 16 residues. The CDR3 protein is CASSVPRAGENQPQHF. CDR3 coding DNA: TGTGCCAGCAGCGTTCCCCGGGCCGGTGAAAATCAGCCCCAGCATTTT.

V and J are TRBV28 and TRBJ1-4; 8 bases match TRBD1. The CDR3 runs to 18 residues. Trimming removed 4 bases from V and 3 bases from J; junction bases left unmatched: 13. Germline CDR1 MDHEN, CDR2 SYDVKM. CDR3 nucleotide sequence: TGTGCCAGCAGTTCCACCCACGGGACAGGAGTAGCTAATGAAAAACTGTTTTTT. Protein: CASSSTHGTGVANEKLFF.

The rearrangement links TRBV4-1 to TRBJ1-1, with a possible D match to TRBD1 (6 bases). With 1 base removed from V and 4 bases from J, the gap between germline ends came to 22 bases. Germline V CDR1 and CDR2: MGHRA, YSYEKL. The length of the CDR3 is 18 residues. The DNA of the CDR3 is TGCGCCAGCAGCCAAGGGACCCTACAGGGAAAATCATTCACTGAAGCTTTCTTT. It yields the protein CASSQGTLQGKSFTEAFF.

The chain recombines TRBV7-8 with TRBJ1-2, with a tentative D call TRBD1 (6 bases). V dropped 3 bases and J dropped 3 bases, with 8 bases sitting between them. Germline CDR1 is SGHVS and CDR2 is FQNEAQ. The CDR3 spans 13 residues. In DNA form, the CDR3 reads TGTGCCAGCAGCTTCAGGGGTGACTATGGCTACACCTTC. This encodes CASSFRGDYGYTF.

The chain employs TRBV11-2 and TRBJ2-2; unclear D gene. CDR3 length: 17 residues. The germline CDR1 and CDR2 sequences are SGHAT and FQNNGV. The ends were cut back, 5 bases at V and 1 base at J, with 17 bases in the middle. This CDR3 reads CASSLSRLQRNTGELFF. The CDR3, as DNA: TGTGCCAGCAGCCTGTCGCGCCTCCAGCGGAACACCGGGGAGCTGTTTTTT.

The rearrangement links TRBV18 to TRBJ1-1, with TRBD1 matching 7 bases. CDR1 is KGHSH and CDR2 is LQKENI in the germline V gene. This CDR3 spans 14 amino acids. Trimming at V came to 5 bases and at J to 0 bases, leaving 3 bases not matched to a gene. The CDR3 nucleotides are TGTGCCAGCTCATCCGACAGGGTGAACACTGAAGCTTTCTTT. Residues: CASSSDRVNTEAFF.

The chain's CDR3 is CASSLGLAPDYNEQFF. CDR3 nucleotide sequence: TGCGCCAGCAGCTTGGGACTAGCGCCGGACTACAATGAGCAGTTCTTC. The V and J genes are TRBV5-1 and TRBJ2-1; 8 bases align to TRBD2. CDR1 is SGHRS and CDR2 is YFSETQ in the germline V gene. This CDR3 comprises 16 residues. V shed 0 bases and J 3 bases; nucleotides not matched to a gene: 5.

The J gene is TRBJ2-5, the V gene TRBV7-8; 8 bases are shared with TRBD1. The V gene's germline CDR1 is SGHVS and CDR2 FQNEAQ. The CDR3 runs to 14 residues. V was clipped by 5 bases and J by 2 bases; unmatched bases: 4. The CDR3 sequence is CASSPGTGQETQYF. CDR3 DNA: TGTGCCAGCAGCCCTGGGACAGGACAAGAGACCCAGTACTTC.

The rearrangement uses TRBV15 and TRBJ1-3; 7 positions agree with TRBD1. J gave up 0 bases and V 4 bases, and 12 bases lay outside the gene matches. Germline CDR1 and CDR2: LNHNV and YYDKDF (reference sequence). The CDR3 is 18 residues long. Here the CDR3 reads CATSNTWGQQFSGNTIYF. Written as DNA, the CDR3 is TGTGCCACCAGCAACACCTGGGGACAGCAATTCTCTGGAAACACCATATATTTT. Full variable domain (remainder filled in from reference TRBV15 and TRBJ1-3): DAMVIQNPRYQVTQFGKPVTLSCSQTLNHNVMYWYQQKSSQAPKLLFHYYDKDFNNEADTPDNFQSRRPNTSFCFLDIRSPGLGDTAMYLCATSNTWGQQFSGNTIYFGEGSWLTVV.

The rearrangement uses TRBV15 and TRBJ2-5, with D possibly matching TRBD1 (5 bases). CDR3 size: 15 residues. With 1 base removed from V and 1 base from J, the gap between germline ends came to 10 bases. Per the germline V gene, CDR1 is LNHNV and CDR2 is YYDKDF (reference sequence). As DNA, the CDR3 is TGTGCCACCAGCAGAGGGGAACAGGTCCAAGAGACCCAGTACTTC. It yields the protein CATSRGEQVQETQYF.

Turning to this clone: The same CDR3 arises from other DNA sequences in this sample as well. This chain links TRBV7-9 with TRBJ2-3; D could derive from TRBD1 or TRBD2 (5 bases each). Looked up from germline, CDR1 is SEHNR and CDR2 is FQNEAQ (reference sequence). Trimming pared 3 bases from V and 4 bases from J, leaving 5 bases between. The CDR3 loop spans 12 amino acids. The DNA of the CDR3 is TGTGCCAGCAGCTTGGGGGCAGATACGCAGTATTTT. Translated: CASSLGADTQYF.

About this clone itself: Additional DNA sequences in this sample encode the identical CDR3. For the CDR3, the DNA is TGCGCCAGCAGCCAGACAGGGACCGGGGAGCTGTTTTTT. Protein sequence: CASSQTGTGELFF. This sequence joins TRBV5-1 and TRBJ2-2; 7 bases are shared with TRBD1. V shed 4 bases, J shed 5 bases, and the junction held 2 bases outside the gene matches. Germline V lookup: CDR1 SGHRS, CDR2 YFSETQ. The CDR3 covers 13 residues. The entire variable domain, with the rest obtained from reference TRBV5-1 and TRBJ2-2, is as follows: KAGVTQTPRYLIKTRGQQVTLSCSPISGHRSVSWYQQTPGQGLQFLFEYFSETQRNKGNFPGRFSGRQFSNSRSEMNVSTLELGDSALYLCASSQTGTGELFFGEGSRLTVL.

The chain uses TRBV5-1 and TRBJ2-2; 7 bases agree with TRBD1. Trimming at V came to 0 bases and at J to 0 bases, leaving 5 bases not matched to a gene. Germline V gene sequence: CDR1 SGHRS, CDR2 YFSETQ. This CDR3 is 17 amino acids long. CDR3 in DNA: TGCGCCAGCAGCTTGGCCTGGGGACAGTCGAACACCGGGGAGCTGTTTTTT. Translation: CASSLAWGQSNTGELFF.

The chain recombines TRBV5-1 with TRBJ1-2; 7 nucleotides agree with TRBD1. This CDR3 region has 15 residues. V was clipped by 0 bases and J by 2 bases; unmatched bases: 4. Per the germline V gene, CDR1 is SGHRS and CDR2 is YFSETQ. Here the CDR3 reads CASSLGSTGNYGYTF. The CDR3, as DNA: TGCGCCAGCAGCTTGGGTTCGACAGGGAACTATGGCTACACCTTC.

The CDR3 protein is CASSEWGRVQETQYF. CDR3 in DNA: TGTGCCAGCAGTGAGTGGGGCAGGGTCCAAGAGACCCAGTACTTC. The V gene is TRBV6-1, the J gene TRBJ2-5, with a possible D match to TRBD1 (5 bases). This CDR3 comprises 15 residues. In germline, CDR1 is MNHNS, CDR2 SASEGT. Trimming left V 3 bases short and J 1 base short, with 12 bases between.

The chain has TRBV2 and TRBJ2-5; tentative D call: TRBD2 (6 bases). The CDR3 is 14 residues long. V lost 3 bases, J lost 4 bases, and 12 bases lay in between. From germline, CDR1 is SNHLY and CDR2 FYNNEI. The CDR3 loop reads CASSETRTVETQYF. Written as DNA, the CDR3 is TGTGCCAGCAGTGAGACTAGGACGGTAGAGACCCAGTACTTC.

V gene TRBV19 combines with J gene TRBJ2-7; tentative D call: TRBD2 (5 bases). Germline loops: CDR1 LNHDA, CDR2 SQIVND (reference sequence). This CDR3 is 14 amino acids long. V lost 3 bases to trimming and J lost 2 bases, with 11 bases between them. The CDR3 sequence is CASSISAQAYEQYF. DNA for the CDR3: TGTGCCAGTAGTATTAGCGCCCAAGCCTACGAGCAGTACTTC.

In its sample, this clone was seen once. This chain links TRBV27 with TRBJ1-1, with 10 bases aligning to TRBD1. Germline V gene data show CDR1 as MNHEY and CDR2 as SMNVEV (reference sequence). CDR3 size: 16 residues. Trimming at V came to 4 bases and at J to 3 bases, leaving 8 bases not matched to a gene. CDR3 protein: CASSSRQGARYTEAFF. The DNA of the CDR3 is TGTGCCAGCAGTTCCAGACAGGGGGCGCGGTACACTGAAGCTTTCTTT.

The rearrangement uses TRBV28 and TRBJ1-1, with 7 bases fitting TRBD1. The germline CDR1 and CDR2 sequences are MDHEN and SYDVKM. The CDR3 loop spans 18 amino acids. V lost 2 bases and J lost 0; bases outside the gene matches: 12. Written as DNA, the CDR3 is TGTGCCAGCAGTTTACAGGGGGTCGCCAGGGACATGAACACTGAAGCTTTCTTT. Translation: CASSLQGVARDMNTEAFF.

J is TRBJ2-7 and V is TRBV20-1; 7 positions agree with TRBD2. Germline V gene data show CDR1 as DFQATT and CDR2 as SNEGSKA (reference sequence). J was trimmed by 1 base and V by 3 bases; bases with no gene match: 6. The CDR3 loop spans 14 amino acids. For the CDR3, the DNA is TGCAGTGCTAGTTGGGCGGGAGCGTCCTACGAGCAGTACTTC. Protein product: CSASWAGASYEQYF.

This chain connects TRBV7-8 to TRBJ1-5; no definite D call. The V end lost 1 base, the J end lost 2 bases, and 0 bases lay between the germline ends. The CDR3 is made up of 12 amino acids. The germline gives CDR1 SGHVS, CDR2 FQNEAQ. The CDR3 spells CASSLGNQPQHF. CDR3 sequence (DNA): TGTGCCAGCAGCTTAGGCAATCAGCCCCAGCATTTT.

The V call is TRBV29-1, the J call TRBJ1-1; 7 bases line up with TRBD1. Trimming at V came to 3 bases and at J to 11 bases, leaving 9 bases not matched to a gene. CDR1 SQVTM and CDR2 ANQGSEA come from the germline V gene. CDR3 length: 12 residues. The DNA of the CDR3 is TGCAGCGTTGAGGGGTGGGGGACAGTGGCTTTCTTT. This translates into CSVEGWGTVAFF.

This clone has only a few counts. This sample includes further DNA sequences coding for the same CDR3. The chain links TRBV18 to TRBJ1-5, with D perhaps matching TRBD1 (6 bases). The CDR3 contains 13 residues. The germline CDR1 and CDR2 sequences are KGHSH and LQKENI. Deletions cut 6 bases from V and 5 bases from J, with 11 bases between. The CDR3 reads CASSQGTDQPQHF. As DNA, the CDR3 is TGTGCCAGCTCTCAGGGGACCGATCAGCCCCAGCATTTT.

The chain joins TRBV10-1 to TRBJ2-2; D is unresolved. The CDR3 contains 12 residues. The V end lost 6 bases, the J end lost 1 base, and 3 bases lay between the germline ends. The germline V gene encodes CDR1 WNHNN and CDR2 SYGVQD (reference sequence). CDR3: CASSENTGELFF. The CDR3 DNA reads TGCGCCAGCAGCGAGAACACCGGGGAGCTGTTTTTT.

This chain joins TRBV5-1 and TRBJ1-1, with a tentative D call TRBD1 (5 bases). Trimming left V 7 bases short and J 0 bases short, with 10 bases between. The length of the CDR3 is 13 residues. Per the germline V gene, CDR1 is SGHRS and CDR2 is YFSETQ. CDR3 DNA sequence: TGCGCCAGCCGGGAGGGGATGAACACTGAAGCTTTCTTT. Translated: CASREGMNTEAFF.

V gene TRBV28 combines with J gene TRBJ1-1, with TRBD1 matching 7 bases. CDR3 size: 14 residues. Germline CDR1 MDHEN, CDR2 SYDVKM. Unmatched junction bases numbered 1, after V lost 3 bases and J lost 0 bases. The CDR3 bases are TGTGCCAGCAGTTTCGGGACAGTGAACACTGAAGCTTTCTTT. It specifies CASSFGTVNTEAFF. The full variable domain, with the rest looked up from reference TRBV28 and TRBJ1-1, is DVKVTQSSRYLVKRTGEKVFLECVQDMDHENMFWYRQDPGLGLRLIYFSYDVKMKEKGDIPEGYSVSREKKERFSLILESASTNQTSMYLCASSFGTVNTEAFFGQGTRLTVV.

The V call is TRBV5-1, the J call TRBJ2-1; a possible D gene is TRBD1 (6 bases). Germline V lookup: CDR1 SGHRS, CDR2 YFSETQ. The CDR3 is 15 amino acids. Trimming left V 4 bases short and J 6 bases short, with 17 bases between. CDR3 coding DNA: TGCGCCAGCAGCCTTCGGACAGCACAGGGCAATGAGCAGTTCTTC. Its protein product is CASSLRTAQGNEQFF.

The CDR3 reads CASSPQGNQPQHF. The CDR3 nucleotides read TGTGCCAGCAGCCCGCAGGGCAATCAGCCCCAGCATTTT. J is TRBJ1-5 and V is TRBV4-2; D is ambiguous. V was clipped by 4 bases and J by 2 bases, with 6 bases between them. CDR3 length: 13 amino acids. The V gene's germline CDR1 is LGHNA and CDR2 YNFKEQ.

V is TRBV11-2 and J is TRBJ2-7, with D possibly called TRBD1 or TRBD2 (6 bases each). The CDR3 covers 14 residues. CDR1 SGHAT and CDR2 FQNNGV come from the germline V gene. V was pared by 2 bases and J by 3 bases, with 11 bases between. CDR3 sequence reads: CASSLYGGYYEQYF. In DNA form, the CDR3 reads TGTGCCAGCAGCTTATACGGGGGCTACTACGAGCAGTACTTC.